The present T cell receptor (beta chain) was sequenced within a study of blood T cell repertoires in COVID-19. Study summary: The United States, Italy and Spain provided the acute and convalescent COVID-19 samples. In each case, the material was cDNA or gDNA derived from T cells, B-cell-depleted T cells, or PBMCs.

This clone has at least ten counts. The authors' processing: The authors estimated nucleated cell counts from reference gene primer amplification. TCRdb keeps only in-frame clones here, not all; method: immunoSEQ multiplex PCR. V and J calls and clone size follow that table, whereas D and trimming were derived from the DNA. This sample has about 670,000 clones; around 90% occur once, and the top ten carry over 0.2%. V lost 4 bases and J lost 2, with 19 bases in between. The germline V gene has CDR1 SGHRS and CDR2 YFSETQ. CDR3 length equals 17 residues. This receptor was identified in a woman under 30 with acute or convalescent COVID-19. The sample taken for sequencing was peripheral blood. V usage is TRBV5-1 and J usage is TRBJ1-5; weak D call: TRBD1 (6 bases). For the CDR3, the DNA is TGCGCCAGCAGCAAGGGGGAGCAGGGGTCGGGCAATCAGCCCCAGCATTTT. Protein sequence: CASSKGEQGSGNQPQHF.